What follows is one TCR beta chain and its context. This specimen comes from a study of blood T cell repertoires in COVID-19. Study background: Nucleic acid was either cDNA or gDNA, and it came from T cells, B-cell-depleted T cells, or PBMCs.

J was trimmed by 2 bases and V by 4 bases; bases with no gene match: 13. The length of the CDR3 is 17 residues. CDR1 and CDR2 from the germline V gene are SGHVS and FNYEAQ. In the study's own analysis: Researchers report that nucleated cell counts were estimated from reference gene primer amplification. Sequencing was performed with immunoSEQ multiplex PCR; in TCRdb, only in-frame clones are kept and a portion is missing. D and trimming were read from the DNA, whereas the V and J calls and clone size are those reported in that table. The table records around 130,000 clones, approximately 83% of them present only once.

The rearrangement joins TRBV7-6 to TRBJ2-7; 8 bases are shared with TRBD1. Specimen: peripheral blood. The source of this sequence is a human donor in a cohort sampled during active COVID-19. In DNA form, the CDR3 reads TGTGCCAGCAGCTCCCCGCATTCCGGGACAGGACCCTACGAGCAGTACTTC. It translates to CASSSPHSGTGPYEQYF.